This T cell receptor (beta chain) was observed in a study of shared clonotypes between healthy human individuals. Sequencing used immunoSEQ multiplex PCR; TCRdb keeps in-frame clones, though not all of them. The sample has 2,500,000 or so clones; roughly nine tenths are singletons. CDR1 SGHAT and CDR2 FQNNGV come from the germline V gene. The germline V and J ends were trimmed by 1 base and 2 bases, with 11 bases remaining between them. This CDR3 region has 15 residues. Sequencing used naive CD4+ T cells sorted from blood. The subset was: CD45RA+ positively selected. The sequence was collected from a young man in good health. This rearrangement joins TRBV11-2 to TRBJ2-5; D not certain. This CDR3 reads CASSLGRSDQETQYF. The CDR3 DNA sequence: TGTGCCAGCAGCTTAGGGCGGTCAGATCAAGAGACCCAGTACTTC.